These T cell receptor beta chains were read from a single sample in a study of blood T cell repertoires in COVID-19. This table comes from immunoSEQ multiplex PCR, and its TCRdb copy is limited to in-frame clones, with some not included. The data hold roughly 98,000 clones, with approximately 79% observed a single time. What was sequenced was peripheral blood. These receptors originate from a man aged 65 to 85 with active or convalescent COVID-19. CDR3s include the opening cysteine and the closing phenylalanine or tryptophan. D genes are given only for firm matches. A row's size may be missing; if present it is once, few, many or a size class.

>-|TRBV30|-|TRBJ2-7
TGTGCCTGGACCCGCGGGGCTTACTCCTACGAGCAGTACTTC
CAWTRGAYSYEQYF
>TRBD2|TRBV3-1/TRBV3-2|once|TRBJ2-1
TGTGCCAGCAGCGGCAGCGGGGGGGGGTCAAGCGAGCAGTTCTTC
CASSGSGGGSSEQFF
>TRBD1|TRBV2|-|TRBJ1-2
TGTGCCAGCAGGGGGGGACAGGGAATCTATGGCTACACCTTC
CASRGGQGIYGYTF
>-|TRBV10-3|-|TRBJ2-5
TGTGCCATCAGTGAGGGCAGCGTGAAAGAGACCCAGTACTTC
CAISEGSVKETQYF
>-|TRBV18|once|TRBJ1-2
TGTGCCAGCTCACCAATCCCGGGGAACTATGGCTACACCTTC
CASSPIPGNYGYTF
>-|TRBV7-2|-|TRBJ1-5
TGTGCCAGCAGCCAAATTACAGGAACCGTTCAGCCCCAGCATTTT
CASSQITGTVQPQHF
>TRBD1|TRBV27|-|TRBJ1-5
TGTGCCAGCAGTCTCCGCAGGGGGTATCAGCCCCAGCATTTT
CASSLRRGYQPQHF
>-|TRBV7-8|-|TRBJ1-4
TGTGCCAGCAGCCAAAGAGGGAATGAAAAACTGTTTTTT
CASSQRGNEKLFF
>-|TRBV6-5|-|TRBJ1-5
TGTGCCAGCCGCCCGGGAAGCAATCAGCCCCAGCATTTT
CASRPGSNQPQHF
>TRBD1|TRBV6-5|-|TRBJ1-5
TGTGCCAGCAATTACTCTTGGACAGGGAATCAGCCCCAGCATTTT
CASNYSWTGNQPQHF